These T cell receptor beta chains were read from a single sample in a study of circulating tumor DNA in untreated peripheral T-cell lymphoma. Some clones are missing from TCRdb's copy, which holds only in-frame ones; the method was immunoSEQ multiplex PCR. This sample has 1,400 to 1,500 clones, with under 75% found just once. Sequencing was done on a sample of tumor tissue. The receptors here all came from a human donor with peripheral T-cell lymphoma. CDR3s include the opening cysteine and the closing phenylalanine or tryptophan. The order of the fields is D gene, V gene, J gene, clone size, CDR3 protein, CDR3 DNA. A D gene is named only where the DNA matches it firmly. Part of the rows lack a size; the others show once, few, many or a class for expanded clones.

-,TRBV6-8,TRBJ2-7,few,CASSYESGLEQYF,TGTGCCAGCAGTTACGAATCCGGGCTCGAGCAGTACTTC
-,TRBV28,TRBJ1-2,-,CASSLPGTAGGYTF,TGTGCCAGCAGTTTACCCGGGACCGCAGGAGGCTACACCTTC
TRBD1,TRBV6-9,TRBJ1-5,-,CASSSDREKRNQPQHF,TGTGCCAGCAGTTCTGACAGGGAGAAGAGGAATCAGCCCCAGCATTTT
TRBD1,TRBV28,TRBJ1-6,-,CASSLFWAGQGNSPLHF,TGTGCCAGCAGTTTATTTTGGGCGGGACAGGGGAATTCACCCCTCCACTTT
-,TRBV28,TRBJ2-7,-,CASSLSRWVMGEQYF,TGTGCCAGCAGTTTATCCCGTTGGGTCATGGGGGAGCAGTACTTC
TRBD2,TRBV11-3,TRBJ2-7,-,CASSFAGDSYEQYF,TGTGCCAGCAGCTTTGCGGGGGACTCCTACGAGCAGTACTTC
-,TRBV6-7,TRBJ1-4,-,CASRRLPQDSSEKLFF,TGTGCCAGCCGACGCTTACCTCAGGATTCGTCTGAAAAACTGTTTTTT
TRBD1,TRBV29-1,TRBJ1-2,few,CSVGAGGGYGYTF,TGCAGCGTTGGAGCAGGGGGTGGATATGGCTACACCTTC
-,TRBV19,TRBJ1-6,-,CASSINRAKSPLHF,TGTGCCAGTAGTATAAACAGGGCGAAATCACCCCTCCACTTT
-,TRBV5-1,TRBJ1-2,-,CASSLASTGFNYDYTF,TGCGCCAGCAGCTTGGCGTCGACAGGATTTAACTATGACTACACCTTC
TRBD1,TRBV19,TRBJ2-7,-,CASSPNAGTGSYEQYF,TGTGCCAGTAGTCCAAACGCCGGGACAGGCTCCTACGAGCAGTACTTC
-,TRBV5-1,TRBJ2-3,-,CASSLRGRVQDTQYF,TGCGCCAGCAGCTTGCGGGGGCGGGTACAAGATACGCAGTATTTT
-,TRBV10-3,TRBJ2-5,-,CAISESEGRSEETQYF,TGTGCCATCAGTGAGTCGGAGGGTAGAAGTGAAGAGACCCAGTACTTC
TRBD1,TRBV11-3,TRBJ1-3,-,CASSQGTGAGNTIYF,TGTGCCAGCAGCCAAGGGACAGGGGCTGGAAACACCATATATTTT
-,TRBV18,TRBJ2-5,few,CASSPLTMGPNYQETQYF,TGTGCCAGCTCACCCCTGACAATGGGCCCGAACTACCAAGAGACCCAGTACTTC
-,TRBV15,TRBJ2-7,-,CATSRDHGGIYYEQYF,TGTGCCACCAGCAGAGATCACGGGGGAATCTACTACGAGCAGTACTTT
TRBD1,TRBV11-3,TRBJ1-6,medium-sized,CASSLEGQGGSPLHF,TGTGCCAGCAGCTTAGAAGGACAGGGTGGGTCACCCCTCCACTTT
-,TRBV5-1,TRBJ1-1,-,CASNPNPGNLAEAFF,TGCGCCAGCAACCCCAACCCAGGTAATTTGGCTGAAGCTTTCTTT
-,TRBV11-3,TRBJ2-7,-,CASSLVGTPPHEQYF,TGTGCCAGCAGCTTGGTAGGGACTCCTCCCCACGAGCAGTACTTC
TRBD1,TRBV6-8,TRBJ1-1,-,CASSPELGTGNTEAFF,TGTGCCAGCAGTCCCGAATTAGGGACAGGGAACACTGAAGCTTTCTTT
TRBD2,TRBV19,TRBJ2-3,few,CASSPLAGDDTQYF,TGTGCCAGTAGTCCCCTAGCGGGGGACGATACGCAGTATTTT
-,TRBV23-1,TRBJ2-1,-,CASSLGENNEQFF,TGCGCCAGCAGCTTAGGAGAGAACAATGAGCAGTTCTTC
-,TRBV11-3,TRBJ1-5,-,CASSFMTQGPNQPQHF,TGTGCCAGCAGCTTTATGACTCAGGGGCCAAATCAGCCCCAGCATTTT
TRBD2,TRBV11-3,TRBJ2-7,-,CASSPTSGRHEQYF,TGTGCCAGCAGCCCGACTAGCGGGAGACACGAGCAGTACTTC
-,TRBV6-8,TRBJ2-6,medium-sized,CASSYLRTGANVLTF,TGTGCCAGCAGTTACCTCCGAACTGGGGCCAACGTCCTGACTTTC
-,TRBV10-2,TRBJ2-1,-,CASSEVGEVAAYNEQFF,TGCGCCAGCAGTGAGGTGGGAGAGGTAGCGGCCTACAATGAGCAGTTCTTC
-,TRBV6-8,TRBJ1-3,-,CASSTRGPSGNTIYF,TGTGCCAGCAGTACAAGGGGACCCTCTGGAAACACCATATATTTT
TRBD2,TRBV7-6,TRBJ2-2,-,CASKSMTSGRPGELFF,TGTGCCAGCAAATCAATGACTAGCGGGAGACCCGGGGAGCTGTTTTTT
-,TRBV15,TRBJ1-1,-,CATSRGRESTEAFF,TGTGCCACCAGCAGGGGCAGGGAGTCCACTGAAGCTTTCTTT
-,TRBV30,TRBJ2-7,medium-sized,CAWSRQELYEQYF,TGTGCCTGGAGTCGACAGGAGCTCTACGAGCAGTACTTC
TRBD1,TRBV18,TRBJ1-1,-,CASSPGQGLDTEAFF,TGTGCCAGCTCACCGGGACAGGGTCTTGACACTGAAGCTTTCTTT
-,TRBV6-4,TRBJ2-3,once,CASSEGGATDTQYF,TGTGCCAGCAGTGAGGGGGGGGCCACAGATACGCAGTATTTT
-,TRBV7-4,TRBJ2-1,-,CASSLAPTLDNEQFF,TGTGCCAGCAGCTTAGCCCCTACACTAGATAATGAGCAGTTCTTC
-,TRBV19,TRBJ2-1,-,CASSSARAPHNEQFF,TGTGCCAGTAGTTCTGCGCGGGCCCCCCACAATGAGCAGTTCTTC
TRBD2,TRBV9,TRBJ2-1,-,CASSVPLAGPSNEQFF,TGTGCCAGCAGCGTCCCGCTAGCGGGGCCCAGCAATGAGCAGTTCTTC
TRBD1,TRBV19,TRBJ1-1,-,CASSPGQGLAAFF,TGTGCCAGTAGCCCAGGACAGGGGTTGGCGGCTTTCTTT
TRBD1,TRBV27,TRBJ2-7,-,CASSDGQVMGEQYF,TGTGCCAGCAGCGACGGACAGGTTATGGGCGAGCAGTACTTC
TRBD1,TRBV10-2,TRBJ2-7,-,CASGTGGYEQYF,TGCGCCAGCGGCACAGGGGGCTACGAGCAGTACTTC
-,TRBV28,TRBJ1-6,-,CASSRRQYSPLHF,TGTGCCAGTAGTCGTAGACAGTATTCACCCCTCCACTTT
TRBD2,TRBV11-3,TRBJ2-1,-,CASSLLAGGPNEQFF,TGTGCCAGCAGCTTATTAGCGGGAGGGCCCAATGAGCAGTTCTTC
-,TRBV1,TRBJ1-2,-,CASSQVTDSSYGYTF,TGCGCCAGCAGCCAAGTAACCGACAGCTCCTATGGCTACACCTTC
-,TRBV1,TRBJ2-3,-,CASSQDLTSGWSGTDTQYF,TGCGCCAGCAGCCAAGATCTCACTAGCGGGTGGTCGGGTACAGATACGCAGTATTTT
TRBD1,TRBV5-1,TRBJ1-2,-,CASSTGTGRIDGYTF,TGCGCCAGCAGTACCGGGACAGGGAGGATCGATGGCTACACCTTC
TRBD1,TRBV11-3,TRBJ1-5,few,CASSWTGSHQPQHF,TGTGCCAGCAGCTGGACAGGGTCGCATCAGCCCCAGCATTTT
-,TRBV7-1,TRBJ2-7,few,CASSPSRGYEQYF,TGTGCCAGCAGCCCGTCCCGGGGATACGAGCAGTACTTC
-,TRBV4-1,TRBJ2-1,-,CASSHAQGSYNEQFF,TGCGCCAGCAGCCACGCACAGGGATCCTACAATGAGCAGTTCTTC
-,TRBV19,TRBJ2-1,once,CASSIRVGNEQFF,TGTGCCAGTAGTATTCGGGTTGGGAATGAGCAGTTCTTC
-,TRBV28,TRBJ1-2,-,CASSDGNGYGYTF,TGTGCCAGCAGTGACGGGAACGGGTATGGCTACACCTTC
-,TRBV7-7,TRBJ2-7,-,CASSFSGGASYEQYF,TGTGCCAGCAGCTTTTCGGGGGGCGCTTCCTACGAGCAGTACTTC
TRBD2,TRBV7-6,TRBJ2-5,-,CASSYGGSGRVQETQYF,TGTGCCAGCAGCTATGGGGGTAGCGGGAGAGTCCAAGAGACCCAGTACTTC
TRBD1,TRBV7-2,TRBJ2-3,-,CASSPGTGGDTQYF,TGTGCCAGCAGCCCCGGGACAGGGGGAGATACGCAGTATTTT